What follows are 21 T cell receptor beta chains derived from one specimen sequenced in a study of CD8+ T cells in alopecia areata. In each case, RNA was isolated and then reverse transcribed into cDNA as the sequencing template. The assay was immunoSEQ multiplex PCR, and TCRdb's table has in-frame clones only and misses some. The data show 150,000 to 250,000 clones, about three fifths seen once. Treatment reported: oral pan-JAK inhibitor, 5-10 mg twice daily. The material was CD4+ T cells sorted from blood, obtained at week 4, from a patient treated with tofacitinib. The receptor source for this set is a human donor with alopecia areata.

V and J are TRBV4-1 and TRBJ1-6; TRBD1 is a possible D gene (6 bases). Trimming removed 1 base at V and 7 bases at J, with 11 bases between. Per germline, CDR1 MGHRA and CDR2 YSYEKL. The CDR3 runs 15 residues. The CDR3 sequence is CASSQVDRTNSPLHF. The CDR3 region has the DNA TGCGCCAGCAGCCAAGTGGACAGAACAAATTCACCCCTCCACTTT.

The chain links TRBV29-1 to TRBJ2-5; TRBD2 matches at 7 bases. With V trimmed by 7 bases and J by 4 bases, 6 bases remained unmatched. Germline-derived CDR1 and CDR2 are SQVTM and ANQGSEA. This CDR3 spans 12 amino acids. This chain's CDR3 is CSASTSRETQYF. CDR3 nucleotides: TGCAGCGCCTCGACTAGCCGAGAGACCCAGTACTTC.

This chain links TRBV4-3 with TRBJ2-7, with 9 positions matching TRBD1. After removal of 5 bases from V and 2 bases from J, the junction contained 7 bases not matched to a gene. The CDR3 length is 15 residues. CDR1 LGHNA and CDR2 YSLEER come from the germline V gene. The CDR3 is CASSSGTGFPYEQYF. CDR3 coding DNA: TGCGCCAGCAGCTCCGGGACAGGGTTCCCCTACGAGCAGTACTTC.

This sequence joins TRBV5-1 and TRBJ2-2, with 9 bases matching TRBD1. Germline trimming cut 4 bases from V and 2 bases from J; bases unmatched to any gene: 6. Germline V gene data show CDR1 as SGHRS and CDR2 as YFSETQ. This CDR3 is 16 amino acids long. This CDR3 is CASSVQGASNTGELFF. The CDR3 nucleotides are TGCGCCAGCAGCGTACAGGGGGCTAGTAACACCGGGGAGCTGTTTTTT. The full variable domain, in which reference TRBV5-1 and TRBJ2-2 provide the parts outside the CDR3, is KAGVTQTPRYLIKTRGQQVTLSCSPISGHRSVSWYQQTPGQGLQFLFEYFSETQRNKGNFPGRFSGRQFSNSRSEMNVSTLELGDSALYLCASSVQGASNTGELFFGEGSRLTVL.

The rearrangement joins TRBV6-1 to TRBJ1-2, with 8 bases aligning to TRBD1. Germline V gives CDR1 MNHNS, CDR2 SASEGT. Unmatched junction bases numbered 9, after V lost 4 bases and J lost 8 bases. This CDR3 is 14 amino acids long. The CDR3 DNA follows: TGTGCCAGCAGTGTGCCAGGGGGCGCGGGGGGCTACACCTTC. Translating it yields CASSVPGGAGGYTF.

This clone was seen just once. This chain links TRBV2 with TRBJ2-1; 9 bases agree with TRBD1. J lost 6 bases, V lost 6 bases, and 3 bases had no gene match. This CDR3 has 13 amino acids. Germline CDR1 is SNHLY and CDR2 is FYNNEI. The CDR3: CASSRQGGNEQFF. For the CDR3, the DNA is TGTGCCAGCAGCCGACAGGGGGGCAATGAGCAGTTCTTC.

This CDR3 is CASSLEPGAHYGYTF. The DNA for the CDR3 is TGTGCCAGCAGCTTAGAGCCAGGGGCCCACTATGGCTACACCTTC. This rearrangement joins TRBV7-2 to TRBJ1-2; the D gene is possibly TRBD1 (6 bases). Trimming cost V 1 base and J 3 bases, with 12 bases left between them. Germline V CDR1 and CDR2: SGHTA, FQGNSA. The CDR3 extends over 15 amino acids.

This clone appeared once. The V call is TRBV5-4, the J call TRBJ2-7, with 8 bases aligning to TRBD1. V lost 3 bases and J lost 1; bases outside the gene matches: 3. This CDR3 is built from 14 residues. Germline values: CDR1 SGHNT, CDR2 YYREEE (reference sequence). The CDR3 sequence is CASSSRTGSYEQYF. Written as DNA, the CDR3 is TGTGCCAGCAGCTCCCGGACAGGGTCCTACGAGCAGTACTTC.

The rearrangement links TRBV30 to TRBJ2-7; TRBD1 aligns across 7 bases. Germline V CDR1 and CDR2: GTSNPN, SVGIG (reference sequence). J gave up 4 bases and V 1 base, and 7 bases lay outside the gene matches. This CDR3 spans 14 amino acids. The CDR3 loop is CAWSGETGNYEQYF. The CDR3 region has the DNA TGTGCCTGGAGTGGGGAGACAGGGAATTACGAGCAGTACTTC.

This rearrangement joins TRBV28 to TRBJ1-5; maybe TRBD1 (5 bases). With 6 bases removed from V and 7 bases from J, the gap between germline ends came to 19 bases. The length of the CDR3 is 15 residues. The germline gives CDR1 MDHEN, CDR2 SYDVKM. CDR3 DNA: TGTGCCAGCAGCTTAACAGATGGGGAGGGGCAGCCCCAGCATTTT. Translated: CASSLTDGEGQPQHF. Full variable domain (missing parts from reference TRBV28 and TRBJ1-5): DVKVTQSSRYLVKRTGEKVFLECVQDMDHENMFWYRQDPGLGLRLIYFSYDVKMKEKGDIPEGYSVSREKKERFSLILESASTNQTSMYLCASSLTDGEGQPQHFGDGTRLSIL.

This clone has only one observation. The chain is built from TRBV5-1 and TRBJ2-5; possibly TRBD1 for D (6 bases). CDR1 and CDR2 from the germline V gene are SGHRS and YFSETQ. This CDR3 has 15 amino acids. V was shortened by 0 bases and J by 3 bases, with 12 bases between the two germline ends. In DNA form, the CDR3 reads TGCGCCAGCAGCTTGGCGCCGGGACAAGAAGAGACCCAGTACTTC. Translation: CASSLAPGQEETQYF. Using reference TRBV5-1 and TRBJ2-5 for the parts outside the CDR3, the full variable domain is KAGVTQTPRYLIKTRGQQVTLSCSPISGHRSVSWYQQTPGQGLQFLFEYFSETQRNKGNFPGRFSGRQFSNSRSEMNVSTLELGDSALYLCASSLAPGQEETQYFGPGTRLLVL.

This chain joins TRBV29-1 and TRBJ2-7, with D maybe TRBD2 (7 bases). The germline V gene has CDR1 SQVTM and CDR2 ANQGSEA. The CDR3 extends over 13 amino acids. Trimming cost V 8 bases and J 0 bases, with 14 bases left between them. As DNA, the CDR3 is TGCAGCATAACGGGGGGCGGCTCCTACGAGCAGTACTTC. Protein sequence: CSITGGGSYEQYF.

This chain uses TRBV29-1 with TRBJ2-1; 7 nucleotides line up with TRBD1. This CDR3 is 14 amino acids long. V was pared by 6 bases and J by 0 bases, with 5 bases of the junction left unmatched. Germline-derived CDR1 and CDR2 are SQVTM and ANQGSEA. The chain's CDR3 is CSVERDSSYNEQFF. In DNA, the CDR3 is TGCAGCGTGGAGAGGGACAGCTCCTACAATGAGCAGTTCTTC.

V usage is TRBV30 and J usage is TRBJ1-1; TRBD1 aligns across 9 bases. Losses at the gene ends were 2 bases for V and 5 bases for J; bases not matched to a gene: 9. Germline V gives CDR1 GTSNPN, CDR2 SVGIG (reference sequence). The CDR3 runs 15 residues. In nucleotides, the CDR3 is TGTGCCTGGAGTCCCATTCGGACAGGGGTAACTGAAGCTTTCTTT. Translated, it gives CAWSPIRTGVTEAFF.

The CDR3 nucleotides are TGCGCCAGCAGCCAAAGTGGTGCGGGGGGGTCGAGAGATACGCAGTATTTT. Translation gives CASSQSGAGGSRDTQYF. V usage is TRBV4-3 and J usage is TRBJ2-3; 9 bases map to TRBD2. This CDR3 spans 17 amino acids. In germline, CDR1 is LGHNA, CDR2 YSLEER. V shed 2 bases, J shed 5 bases, and the junction held 11 bases outside the gene matches.

The chain recombines TRBV30 with TRBJ1-5; no clear D gene. Trimming pared 4 bases from V and 4 bases from J, leaving 8 bases between. The germline V gene has CDR1 GTSNPN and CDR2 SVGIG (reference sequence). The CDR3 is 12 amino acids. CDR3 sequence (DNA): TGTGCCTGGACTCTTGGGAATCAGCCCCAGCATTTT. Its protein product is CAWTLGNQPQHF.

This clone showed up just once. This sequence joins TRBV7-2 and TRBJ1-5, with 8 bases matching TRBD1. Germline V gives CDR1 SGHTA, CDR2 FQGNSA. This CDR3 is built from 16 residues. J gave up 4 bases and V 3 bases, and 8 bases lay outside the gene matches. The CDR3 DNA sequence: TGTGCCAGCAGCTTCAAGGCGACAGGGGAAAATCAGCCCCAGCATTTT. This gives the protein CASSFKATGENQPQHF. Full variable domain (outside the CDR3, taken from reference TRBV7-2 and TRBJ1-5): GAGVSQSPSNKVTEKGKDVELRCDPISGHTALYWYRQSLGQGLEFLIYFQGNSAPDKSGLPSDRFSAERTGGSVSTLTIQRTQQEDSAVYLCASSFKATGENQPQHFGDGTRLSIL.

The V call is TRBV29-1, the J call TRBJ2-5; 7 bases are shared with TRBD1. Unmatched junction bases numbered 9, after V lost 4 bases and J lost 4 bases. The CDR3 is 14 amino acids. Per the germline V gene, CDR1 is SQVTM and CDR2 is ANQGSEA. The CDR3: CSVAPGGPGETQYF. The CDR3 DNA sequence: TGCAGCGTTGCCCCAGGGGGACCGGGAGAGACCCAGTACTTC.

This clone came up a few times. The rearrangement uses TRBV28 and TRBJ1-5, with 10 bases identical to TRBD1. J was trimmed by 0 bases and V by 4 bases; bases with no gene match: 9. CDR1 MDHEN and CDR2 SYDVKM come from the germline V gene. This CDR3 comprises 18 residues. The CDR3 protein is CASSCPPRDRGSNQPQHF. CDR3 nucleotide sequence: TGTGCCAGCAGTTGTCCCCCCCGGGACAGGGGTAGCAATCAGCCCCAGCATTTT.

This clone was detected only a few times. The V and J genes are TRBV19 and TRBJ2-3; 7 bases are shared with TRBD1. The CDR3 consists of 14 residues. Germline V lookup: CDR1 LNHDA, CDR2 SQIVND (reference sequence). The junction had 10 bases not matched to a gene; V was cut back by 6 bases and J by 7 bases. The CDR3 region is CASRVTGSSNTQYF. Written as DNA, the CDR3 is TGTGCCAGTAGAGTGACAGGGAGCTCCAATACGCAGTATTTT.

This chain uses TRBV7-9 with TRBJ2-5; 11 bases are a match to TRBD2. V shed 0 bases, J shed 1 base, and the junction held 4 bases outside the gene matches. Germline values: CDR1 SEHNR, CDR2 FQNEAQ (reference sequence). The CDR3 runs 17 residues. CDR3 nucleotides: TGTGCCAGCAGCTTAGCGCGTCTAGCGGGGGGCCAAGAGACCCAGTACTTC. The encoded protein is CASSLARLAGGQETQYF.